These T cell receptor beta chains were read from a single sample in a study of T cells in Graves' hyperthyroidism and ophthalmopathy. TCRdb called the multiplex PCR reads again in MiXCR, with one record for every CDR3 protein. Here the sample spans almost 350,000 distinct CDR3 sequences, around 18% being singletons. The sequenced material came from blood. The receptors were sampled from a middle-aged woman with Graves' ophthalmopathy. The CDR3 runs from the conserved cysteine through the conserved F or W. Each record gives: V gene, CDR3 protein.

TRBV6-1 CASSPQDRVKAGELFF
TRBV28 CASSLGNQPQHF
TRBV6-5 CASIAEQGWNTEAFF
TRBV7-9 CASSPSGRYTGELFF
TRBV12-3/TRBV12-4 CASSLDRGKSGYTF
TRBV19 CASSIKGRRIGGYTF
TRBV20-1 CSASQPAPQETQYF
TRBV20-1 CSARPDREDLILNTGELFF
TRBV15 CATSGGLGGQPQHF
TRBV20-1 CSASAGGRADNEQFF
TRBV27 CPSTRLAGSSGANVLTF